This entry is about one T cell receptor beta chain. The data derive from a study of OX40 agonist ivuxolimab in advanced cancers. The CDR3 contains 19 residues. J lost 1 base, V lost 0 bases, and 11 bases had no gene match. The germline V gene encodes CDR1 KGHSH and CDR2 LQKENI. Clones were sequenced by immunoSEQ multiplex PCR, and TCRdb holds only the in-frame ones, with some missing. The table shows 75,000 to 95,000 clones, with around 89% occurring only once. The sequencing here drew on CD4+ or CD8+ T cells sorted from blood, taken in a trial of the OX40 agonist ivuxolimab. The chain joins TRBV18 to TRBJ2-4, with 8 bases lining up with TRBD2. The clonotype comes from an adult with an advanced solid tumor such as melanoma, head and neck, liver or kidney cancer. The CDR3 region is CASSPPVTGGAKAKNIQYF. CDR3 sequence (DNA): TGTGCCAGCTCACCACCGGTAACGGGAGGGGCAAAGGCCAAAAACATTCAGTACTTC. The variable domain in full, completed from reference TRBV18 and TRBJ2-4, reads NAGVMQNPRHLVRRRGQEARLRCSPMKGHSHVYWYRQLPEEGLKFMVYLQKENIIDESGMPKERFSAEFPKEGPSILRIQQVVRGDSAAYFCASSPPVTGGAKAKNIQYFGAGTRLSVL.